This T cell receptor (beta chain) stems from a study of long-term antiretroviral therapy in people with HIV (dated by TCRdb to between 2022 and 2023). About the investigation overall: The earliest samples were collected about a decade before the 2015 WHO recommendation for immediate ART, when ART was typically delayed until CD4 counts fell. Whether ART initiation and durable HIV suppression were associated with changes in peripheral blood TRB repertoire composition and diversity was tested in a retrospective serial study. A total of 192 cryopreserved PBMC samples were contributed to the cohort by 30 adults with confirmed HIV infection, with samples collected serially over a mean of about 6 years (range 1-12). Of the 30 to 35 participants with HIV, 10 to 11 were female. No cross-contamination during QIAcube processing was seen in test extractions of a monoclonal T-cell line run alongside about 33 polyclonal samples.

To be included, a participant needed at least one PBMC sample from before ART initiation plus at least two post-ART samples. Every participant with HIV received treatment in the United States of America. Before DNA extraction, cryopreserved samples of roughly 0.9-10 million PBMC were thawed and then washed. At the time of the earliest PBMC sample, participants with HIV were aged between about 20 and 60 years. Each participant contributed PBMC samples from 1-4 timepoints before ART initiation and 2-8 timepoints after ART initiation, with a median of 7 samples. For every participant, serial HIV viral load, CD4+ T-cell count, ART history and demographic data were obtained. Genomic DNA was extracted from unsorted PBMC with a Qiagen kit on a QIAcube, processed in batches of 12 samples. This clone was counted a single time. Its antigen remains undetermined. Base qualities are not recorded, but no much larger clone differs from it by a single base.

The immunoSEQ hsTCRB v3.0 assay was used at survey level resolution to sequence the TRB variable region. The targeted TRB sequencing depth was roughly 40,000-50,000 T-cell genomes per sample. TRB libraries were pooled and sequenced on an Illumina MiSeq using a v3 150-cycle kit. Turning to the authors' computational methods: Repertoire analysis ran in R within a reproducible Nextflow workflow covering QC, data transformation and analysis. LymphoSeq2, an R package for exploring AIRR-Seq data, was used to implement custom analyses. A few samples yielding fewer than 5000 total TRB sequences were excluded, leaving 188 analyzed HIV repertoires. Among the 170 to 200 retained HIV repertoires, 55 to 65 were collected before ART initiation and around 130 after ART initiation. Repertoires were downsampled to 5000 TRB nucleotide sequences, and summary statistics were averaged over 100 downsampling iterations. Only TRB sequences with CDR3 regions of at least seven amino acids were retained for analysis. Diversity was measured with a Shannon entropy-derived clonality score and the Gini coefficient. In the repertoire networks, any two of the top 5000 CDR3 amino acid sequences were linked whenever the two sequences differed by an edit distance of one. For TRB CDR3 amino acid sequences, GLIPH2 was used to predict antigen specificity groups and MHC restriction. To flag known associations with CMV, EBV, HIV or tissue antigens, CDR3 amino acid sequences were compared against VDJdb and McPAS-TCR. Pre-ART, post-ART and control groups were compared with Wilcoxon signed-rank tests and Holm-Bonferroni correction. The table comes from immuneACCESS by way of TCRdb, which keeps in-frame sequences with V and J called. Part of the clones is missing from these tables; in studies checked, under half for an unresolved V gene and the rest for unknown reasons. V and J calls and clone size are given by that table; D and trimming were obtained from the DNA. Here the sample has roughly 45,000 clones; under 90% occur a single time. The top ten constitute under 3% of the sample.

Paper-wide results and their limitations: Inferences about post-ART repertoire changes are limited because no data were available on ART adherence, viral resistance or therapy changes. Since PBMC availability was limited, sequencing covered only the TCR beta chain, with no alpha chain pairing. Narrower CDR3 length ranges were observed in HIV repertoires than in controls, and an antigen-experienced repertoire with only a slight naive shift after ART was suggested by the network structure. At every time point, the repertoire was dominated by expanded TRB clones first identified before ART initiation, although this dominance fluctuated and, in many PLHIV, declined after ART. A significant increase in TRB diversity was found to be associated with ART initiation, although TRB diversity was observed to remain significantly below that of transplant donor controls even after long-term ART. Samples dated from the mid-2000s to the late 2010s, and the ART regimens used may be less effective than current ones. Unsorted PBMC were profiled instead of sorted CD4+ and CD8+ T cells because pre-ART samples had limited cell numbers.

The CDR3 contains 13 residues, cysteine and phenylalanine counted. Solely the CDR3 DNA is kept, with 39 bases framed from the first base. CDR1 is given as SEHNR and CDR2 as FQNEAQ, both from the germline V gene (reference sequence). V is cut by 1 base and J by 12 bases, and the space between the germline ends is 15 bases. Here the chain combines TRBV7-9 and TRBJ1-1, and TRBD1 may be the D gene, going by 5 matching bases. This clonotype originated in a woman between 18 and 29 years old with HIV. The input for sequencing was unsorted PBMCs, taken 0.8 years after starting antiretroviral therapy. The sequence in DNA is TGTGCCAGCAGCTTAGAAACAGGCGGGGGAACTTTCTTT. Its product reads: CASSLETGGGTFF.